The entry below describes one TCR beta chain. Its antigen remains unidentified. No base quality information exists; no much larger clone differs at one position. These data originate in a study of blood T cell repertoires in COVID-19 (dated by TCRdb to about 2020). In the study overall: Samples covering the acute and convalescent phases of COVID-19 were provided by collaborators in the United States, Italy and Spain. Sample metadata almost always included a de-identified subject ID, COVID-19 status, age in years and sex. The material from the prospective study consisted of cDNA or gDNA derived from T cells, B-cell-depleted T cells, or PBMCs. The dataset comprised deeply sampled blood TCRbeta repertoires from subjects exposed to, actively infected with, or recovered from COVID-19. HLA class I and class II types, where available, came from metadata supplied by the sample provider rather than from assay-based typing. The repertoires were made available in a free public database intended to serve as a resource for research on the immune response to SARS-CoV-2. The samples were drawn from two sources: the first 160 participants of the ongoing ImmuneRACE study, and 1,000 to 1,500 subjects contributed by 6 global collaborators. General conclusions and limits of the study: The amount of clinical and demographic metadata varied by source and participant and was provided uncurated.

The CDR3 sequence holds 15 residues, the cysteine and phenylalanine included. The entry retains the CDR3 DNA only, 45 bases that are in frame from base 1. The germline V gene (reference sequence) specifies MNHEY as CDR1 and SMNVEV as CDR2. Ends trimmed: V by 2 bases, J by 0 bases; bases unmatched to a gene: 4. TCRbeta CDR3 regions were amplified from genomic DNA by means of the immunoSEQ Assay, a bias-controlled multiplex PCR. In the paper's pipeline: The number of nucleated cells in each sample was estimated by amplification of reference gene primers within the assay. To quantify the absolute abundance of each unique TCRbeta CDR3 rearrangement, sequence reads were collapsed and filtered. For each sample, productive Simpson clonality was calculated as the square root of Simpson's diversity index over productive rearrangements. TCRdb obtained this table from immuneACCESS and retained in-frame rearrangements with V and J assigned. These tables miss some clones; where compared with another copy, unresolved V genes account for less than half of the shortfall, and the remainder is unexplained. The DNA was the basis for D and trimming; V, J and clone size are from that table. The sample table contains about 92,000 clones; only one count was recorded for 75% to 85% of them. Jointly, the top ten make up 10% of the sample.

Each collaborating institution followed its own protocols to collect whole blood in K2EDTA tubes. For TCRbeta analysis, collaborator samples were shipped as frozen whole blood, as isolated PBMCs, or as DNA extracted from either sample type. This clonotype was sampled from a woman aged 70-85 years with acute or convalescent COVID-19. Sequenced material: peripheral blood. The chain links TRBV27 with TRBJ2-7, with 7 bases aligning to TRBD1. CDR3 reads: CASSLNRGSSYEQYF. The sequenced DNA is TGTGCCAGCAGTTTAAACAGGGGAAGCTCCTACGAGCAGTACTTC.